The 20 T cell receptor beta chains given below trace back to one sample, sequenced in a study of blood T cell repertoires in COVID-19. Here immunoSEQ multiplex PCR was the method, and the copy in TCRdb shows in-frame clones only, minus some. The table includes about 280,000 clones, 70% to 90% detected once. The sequencing input was peripheral blood. The receptors come from a woman aged 25 to 39 who had recovered from COVID-19.

This clone was recorded a few times. The chain carries TRBV5-1 and TRBJ2-1; 7 bases match TRBD2. The V segment lost 0 bases and the J segment 2 bases; nucleotides outside the gene matches: 17. CDR1 is SGHRS, CDR2 YFSETQ, per germline. CDR3 size: 20 residues. As DNA, the CDR3 is TGCGCCAGCAGCTTGGTCCCAGCGGGACCTTTATCCGTAACCTACAATGAGCAGTTCTTC. This gives the protein CASSLVPAGPLSVTYNEQFF.

In its sample, this clone was seen once. Written as DNA, the CDR3 is TGTGCCAGCAGCTGGGACACGAACACTGAAGCTTTCTTT. It codes for CASSWDTNTEAFF. The chain employs TRBV5-4 and TRBJ1-1, with D possibly matching TRBD1 (6 bases). Germline-derived CDR1 and CDR2 are SGHNT and YYREEE (reference sequence). The CDR3 extends over 13 amino acids. Trimming left V 3 bases short and J 1 base short, with 7 bases between.

The chain carries TRBV2 and TRBJ1-3; TRBD1 matches 7 bases. CDR3 length: 15 residues. The germline gives CDR1 SNHLY, CDR2 FYNNEI. The trim removed 6 bases at V and 0 bases at J, leaving 5 bases unmatched. The CDR3 here is CASRGWTGSGNTIYF. The CDR3 nucleotides are TGTGCCAGCAGGGGTTGGACAGGCTCTGGAAACACCATATATTTT.

The count of this clone is one. This CDR3 reads CASSQDRSGGYQETQYF. The CDR3 bases are TGTGCCAGCAGCCAAGATCGTTCGGGGGGTTACCAAGAGACCCAGTACTTC. The chain has TRBV3-1 (or the pseudogene TRBV3-2) and TRBJ2-5, with 7 bases aligning to TRBD2. The germline gives CDR1 LGHDT, CDR2 YNNKEL (reference sequence). This CDR3 region has 17 residues. J was trimmed by 0 bases and V by 0 bases; bases with no gene match: 7.

The rearrangement links TRBV4-1 to TRBJ2-1, with unresolved D. The CDR3 has 14 amino acids. The ends were cut back, 4 bases at V and 4 bases at J, with 11 bases in the middle. Germline values: CDR1 MGHRA, CDR2 YSYEKL. CDR3 residues: CASSRMRRYNEQFF. Here the CDR3 DNA reads TGCGCCAGCAGCCGGATGCGGCGATACAATGAGCAGTTCTTC.

V usage is TRBV28 and J usage is TRBJ2-4; D gene uncertain. This CDR3 is 16 amino acids long. Germline lookup yields CDR1 MDHEN and CDR2 SYDVKM. Trimming pared 2 bases from V and 1 base from J, leaving 12 bases between. The CDR3 spells CASSLPPLLAKNIQYF. In DNA, the CDR3 is TGTGCCAGCAGTTTACCCCCGTTGTTGGCCAAAAACATTCAGTACTTC.

The chain recombines TRBV7-9 with TRBJ2-3, with 11 bases lining up with TRBD2. Trimming at V came to 3 bases and at J to 5 bases, leaving 7 bases not matched to a gene. The CDR3 runs 16 residues. Per the germline V gene, CDR1 is SEHNR and CDR2 is FQNEAQ (reference sequence). The CDR3 bases are TGTGCCAGCAGCTTGGCTATAGCGGGGGGGAGAGATACGCAGTATTTT. Translated: CASSLAIAGGRDTQYF. Looking up the rest from reference TRBV7-9 and TRBJ2-3 gives the full variable domain: DTGVSQNPRHKITKRGQNVTFRCDPISEHNRLYWYRQTLGQGPEFLTYFQNEAQLEKSRLLSDRFSAERPKGSFSTLEIQRTEQGDSAMYLCASSLAIAGGRDTQYFGPGTRLTVL.

The gene calls are TRBV7-9 and TRBJ2-7; D perhaps matches TRBD1 (6 bases). The CDR3 spans 14 residues. CDR1 is SEHNR and CDR2 is FQNEAQ in the germline V gene (reference sequence). Trimming left V 3 bases short and J 7 bases short, with 16 bases between. The CDR3 DNA follows: TGTGCCAGCAGCTTCACACAGGGTTCGGAGGAGCAGTACTTC. Translating gives CASSFTQGSEEQYF.

The rearrangement joins TRBV6-5 to TRBJ2-2, with 7 positions matching TRBD2. This CDR3 region has 13 residues. V gave up 1 base and J gave up 8 bases; unmatched junction bases: 1. Germline loops: CDR1 MNHEY, CDR2 SVGAGI. The CDR3 DNA follows: TGTGCCAGCAGTTACTATAGCGGGGGGGAGCTGTTTTTT. Translation gives CASSYYSGGELFF.

V and J are TRBV5-6 and TRBJ1-1; 10 bases match TRBD1. The germline gives CDR1 SGHDT, CDR2 YYEEEE. The CDR3 contains 15 residues. Trimming at V came to 0 bases and at J to 5 bases, leaving 4 bases not matched to a gene. In DNA form, the CDR3 reads TGTGCCAGCAGCTTGGAGACAGGGGGCGGGACTGAAGCTTTCTTT. Translating gives CASSLETGGGTEAFF.

The V gene is TRBV6-6, the J gene TRBJ2-3, with 12 bases identical to TRBD2. The CDR3 is 17 residues long. CDR1 and CDR2 from the germline V gene are MNHNY and SVGAGI (reference sequence). J lost 1 base, V lost 5 bases, and 7 bases had no gene match. The chain's CDR3 is CASSPSLAGGGTDTQYF. In DNA form, the CDR3 reads TGTGCCAGCAGTCCTAGCCTAGCGGGGGGGGGCACAGATACGCAGTATTTT.

This clone was picked up a small number of times. The V call is TRBV28, the J call TRBJ1-5; D perhaps matches TRBD1 (6 bases). V dropped 7 bases and J dropped 9 bases, with 13 bases sitting between them. Per germline, CDR1 MDHEN and CDR2 SYDVKM. The length of the CDR3 is 12 residues. CDR3 coding DNA: TGTGCCAGCACCCAACAGGGCCGGCCCCAGCATTTT. This gives the protein CASTQQGRPQHF.

The chain carries TRBV6-4 and TRBJ1-1, with 8 bases matching TRBD1. The length of the CDR3 is 15 residues. Looked up from germline, CDR1 is MRHNA and CDR2 is SNTAGT. With 5 bases clipped from V and 2 bases from J, the junction kept 7 bases outside the gene matches. The DNA for the CDR3 is TGTGCCAGCAGTAGGGGGGGGACAGGAAACACTGAAGCTTTCTTT. Translated: CASSRGGTGNTEAFF.

This chain connects TRBV4-3 to TRBJ2-7; 10 bases fit TRBD2. Looked up from germline, CDR1 is LGHNA and CDR2 is YSLEER. There are 16 residues in the CDR3. With V trimmed by 0 bases and J by 8 bases, 10 bases remained unmatched. CDR3 amino acids: CASSQDRASGGGKQYF. The CDR3 DNA follows: TGCGCCAGCAGCCAAGATAGAGCTAGCGGGGGCGGGAAGCAGTACTTC.

This chain links TRBV3-1 (or the pseudogene TRBV3-2) with TRBJ1-2; D is unresolved. Between the trimmed V and J ends, which lost 1 base and 13 bases, there was a span of 13 bases. CDR3 length: 12 residues. Germline-derived CDR1 and CDR2 are LGHDT and YNNKEL (reference sequence). The CDR3 here is CASSQGRRRRTF. CDR3 sequence (DNA): TGTGCCAGCAGCCAAGGACGGCGGAGACGCACCTTC.

The rearrangement joins TRBV2 to TRBJ2-2; D perhaps matches TRBD2 (5 bases). This CDR3 has 14 amino acids. V dropped 6 bases and J dropped 4 bases, with 12 bases sitting between them. Germline-derived CDR1 and CDR2 are SNHLY and FYNNEI. CDR3: CASRSSGGTGELFF. The CDR3 DNA reads TGTGCCAGCAGGTCCAGCGGCGGCACCGGGGAGCTGTTTTTT.

Only one count was recorded for this clone. The sample contains more than one DNA sequence encoding this CDR3. V usage is TRBV19 and J usage is TRBJ2-7; TRBD1 aligns across 9 bases. Trimming took 4 bases from V and 3 from J; bases not matched to a gene: 7. The CDR3 length is 15 residues. Germline-derived CDR1 and CDR2 are LNHDA and SQIVND (reference sequence). CDR3: CASSTGTGLGYEQYF. The CDR3 DNA is TGTGCCAGTAGTACCGGGACAGGGTTAGGCTACGAGCAGTACTTC.

This sequence joins TRBV5-1 and TRBJ2-5; 10 nucleotides match TRBD1. V dropped 7 bases and J dropped 4; count of bases not matched to a gene: 4. Germline lookup yields CDR1 SGHRS and CDR2 YFSETQ. The CDR3 runs to 13 residues. The CDR3, as DNA: TGCGCCAGCCGACAGGGGGCAGGAGAGACCCAGTACTTC. It specifies CASRQGAGETQYF.

This clone was counted only a few times. The chain combines TRBV6-6 with TRBJ1-5; D unresolved. Germline V gene lookup returns CDR1 MNHNY and CDR2 SVGAGI (reference sequence). This CDR3 is 15 amino acids long. V was pared by 0 bases and J by 4 bases, with 10 bases between. CDR3 protein: CASSYSISVNQPQHF. DNA of the CDR3: TGTGCCAGCAGTTACTCGATATCGGTTAATCAGCCCCAGCATTTT.

This clone was seen once. The chain joins TRBV30 to TRBJ2-5, with unresolved D. Germline lookup yields CDR1 GTSNPN and CDR2 SVGIG (reference sequence). The V end was cut by 0 bases, the J end by 4 bases, with 6 bases between. The CDR3 extends over 12 amino acids. For the CDR3, the DNA is TGTGCCTGGAGTGTACTGCGAGAGACCCAGTACTTC. Translated: CAWSVLRETQYF.